This TCR beta chain was sequenced for a study of T-cell reconstitution after alpha-beta-depleted transplantation in children. Preparation of the TCRbeta library was carried out with unique molecular identifiers. TCRdb called the PCR reads again in MiXCR, with one record for every CDR3 protein. Among some 400,000 distinct CDR3 sequences listed, over 20% were seen once. V was pared by 4 bases and J by 2 bases, with 18 bases between. CDR3 size: 15 residues. CDR1 SQVTM and CDR2 ANQGSEA come from the germline V gene. This clonotype was detected only a few times. Sequencing was performed on PBMCs from the stem cell graft donor, taken from the stem cell graft. This TCR came from a human donor who donated a stem cell graft to a child with acute myeloid leukemia. This rearrangement joins TRBV29-1 to TRBJ2-7; D tentatively reads TRBD1 or TRBD2 (5 bases each). CDR3 coding DNA: TGCAGCGTTGTAACCGGGACCCCAAGGACCTACGAGCAGTACTTC. Translated: CSVVTGTPRTYEQYF.